These 15 T cell receptor beta chains came from one sample sequenced in a study of blood T cell repertoires in COVID-19. The protocol was immunoSEQ multiplex PCR, while the TCRdb copy is restricted to in-frame clones and leaves out a portion. This sample has 200,000 to 250,000 clones, with approximately 91% found just once. The sample consisted of peripheral blood. The receptors stem from a woman aged 40-49 years with acute or convalescent COVID-19.

The CDR3 region has the DNA TGTGCCAGCAGCTTGGATGCAGGGGGCGAAACCATCTATGGCTACACCTTC. It yields the protein CASSLDAGGETIYGYTF. V and J are TRBV11-2 and TRBJ1-2; TRBD1 matches 8 bases. The CDR3 runs to 17 residues. V gave up 3 bases and J gave up 4 bases; unmatched junction bases: 13. The germline V gene has CDR1 SGHAT and CDR2 FQNNGV.

V and J are TRBV6-2 or TRBV6-3 and TRBJ1-2; D remains ambiguous. Germline assignment: CDR1 MNHEY and CDR2 SVGEGT. CDR3 length equals 16 residues. V was trimmed by 2 bases and J by 1 base, leaving 14 bases between them. CDR3 bases: TGTGCCAGCAGTTACCTCCCGACGGCAGGTAACTATGGCTACACCTTC. Its protein product is CASSYLPTAGNYGYTF.

The chain recombines TRBV27 with TRBJ2-5; D perhaps matches TRBD1 (7 bases). V was clipped by 5 bases and J by 4 bases, with 23 bases between them. The CDR3 extends over 17 amino acids. Per the germline V gene, CDR1 is MNHEY and CDR2 is SMNVEV (reference sequence). The CDR3 DNA reads as TGTGCCAGCAGTCCACCGGGGTACAGGGGAGGCTCAGAGACCCAGTACTTC. Translated, it gives CASSPPGYRGGSETQYF.

The chain has TRBV30 and TRBJ1-1; tentative D call: TRBD1 (5 bases). CDR3 size: 12 residues. V lost 2 bases to trimming and J lost 7 bases, with 11 bases between them. Germline V gene lookup returns CDR1 GTSNPN and CDR2 SVGIG (reference sequence). DNA of the CDR3: TGTGCCTGGAGTCGGCATCAGGGTGAAGCTTTCTTT. This gives the protein CAWSRHQGEAFF.

V is TRBV30 and J is TRBJ1-3, with D perhaps TRBD1 (5 bases). Germline loops: CDR1 GTSNPN, CDR2 SVGIG (reference sequence). The CDR3 loop spans 18 amino acids. V lost 0 bases to trimming and J lost 0 bases, with 18 bases between them. CDR3 sequence reads: CAWSVLGDWTSSGNTIYF. The CDR3 region has the DNA TGTGCCTGGAGTGTACTTGGGGACTGGACTAGCTCTGGAAACACCATATATTTT.

J is TRBJ2-3 and V is TRBV29-1, with a possible D match to TRBD1 (5 bases). The CDR3 extends over 12 amino acids. Per germline, CDR1 SQVTM and CDR2 ANQGSEA. Trimming removed 3 bases from V and 4 bases from J, with 8 bases in between. CDR3 nucleotide sequence: TGCAGCGTTGAGGACACCTCAGATACGCAGTATTTT. Translated: CSVEDTSDTQYF.

The rearrangement links TRBV24-1 to TRBJ2-2; 8 bases map to TRBD1. The CDR3 totals 16 residues. In germline, CDR1 is KGHDR, CDR2 SFDVKD. With V trimmed by 8 bases and J by 1 base, 8 bases remained unmatched. CDR3: CATMGPRGLNTGELFF. The CDR3 DNA reads TGTGCCACCATGGGGCCCAGGGGGCTGAACACCGGGGAGCTGTTTTTT.

V usage is TRBV5-1 and J usage is TRBJ2-5, with 7 bases matching TRBD1. Germline lookup yields CDR1 SGHRS and CDR2 YFSETQ. Germline trimming cut 0 bases from V and 3 bases from J; bases unmatched to any gene: 5. This CDR3 has 15 residues. Written as DNA, the CDR3 is TGCGCCAGCAGCTTGGGAGGGGGCCCCGAAGAGACCCAGTACTTC. Amino acids: CASSLGGGPEETQYF.

The chain recombines TRBV27 with TRBJ1-1; 8 nucleotides line up with TRBD1. The V segment lost 6 bases and the J segment 6 bases; nucleotides outside the gene matches: 12. The CDR3 consists of 15 residues. Germline CDR1 reads MNHEY; CDR2 reads SMNVEV (reference sequence). The CDR3 DNA sequence: TGTGCCAGCAGGCGAGGAGGGACAGGAAGGGCTGAAGCTTTCTTT. Protein sequence: CASRRGGTGRAEAFF.

This chain joins TRBV6-4 and TRBJ1-2; 7 nucleotides line up with TRBD1. Germline CDR1 and CDR2: MRHNA and SNTAGT. The J segment lost 8 bases and the V segment lost 3 bases, leaving 9 bases of the junction unmatched. The CDR3 has 14 residues. CDR3 nucleotide sequence: TGTGCCAGCAGTGATTCCGACAGGGTGAGCGGCTACACCTTC. Translated: CASSDSDRVSGYTF.

A single count supports this clone. This rearrangement joins TRBV25-1 to TRBJ1-1; D ambiguous. The CDR3 runs 15 residues. The germline V gene encodes CDR1 MGHDK and CDR2 SYGVNS. The germline V and J ends were trimmed by 1 base and 4 bases, with 13 bases remaining between them. In DNA, the CDR3 is TGTGCCAGCAGTGAATTTGGGCGGGCGGGCACTGAAGCTTTCTTT. This gives the protein CASSEFGRAGTEAFF.

The chain couples TRBV9 to TRBJ1-1, with TRBD1 matching over 7 bases. J gave up 1 base and V 7 bases, and 4 bases lay outside the gene matches. The CDR3 has 13 residues. Germline CDR1 reads SGDLS; CDR2 reads YYNGEE. The DNA of the CDR3 is TGTGCCAGCGCGCGACAGGGGAACACTGAAGCTTTCTTT. Its protein product is CASARQGNTEAFF. The full variable domain, rest sourced from reference TRBV9 and TRBJ1-1, is DSGVTQTPKHLITATGQRVTLRCSPRSGDLSVYWYQQSLDQGLQFLIQYYNGEERAKGNILERFSAQQFPDLHSELNLSSLELGDSALYFCASARQGNTEAFFGQGTRLTVV.

The chain is built from TRBV21-1 and TRBJ2-3; the listed D gene, TRBD2, was not tested against the DNA. TRBV21-1 represents a pseudogene. This CDR3 has 19 residues. CDR3 nucleotides: TGTGCCAGCAGCAAAGGGAGGTCCGGGCGGGGGCCTAGCACAGATACGCAGTATTTT. Translated, it gives CASSKGRSGRGPSTDTQYF.

The chain links TRBV30 to TRBJ1-2; TRBD1 matches at 8 bases. This CDR3 is built from 14 residues. The ends lost 5 bases at V and 4 bases at J; junction bases unmatched: 9. The germline CDR1 and CDR2 sequences are GTSNPN and SVGIG (reference sequence). As DNA, the CDR3 is TGTGCCTGGCGAGTTGGGGGACAGGTCTATGGCTACACCTTC. It is translated as CAWRVGGQVYGYTF.

V is TRBV20-1 and J is TRBJ1-4; D gene unclear. CDR1 and CDR2 from the germline V gene are DFQATT and SNEGSKA (reference sequence). Deletions cut 3 bases from V and 6 bases from J, with 20 bases between. CDR3 length: 16 amino acids. The CDR3 spells CSASGIRGGSYEKLFF. The CDR3 DNA is TGCAGTGCTAGTGGGATCCGGGGAGGGAGTTATGAAAAACTGTTTTTT.